Given below is one T cell receptor beta chain in context. No cognate antigen has been identified for it. The input lacks base qualities; no much larger clone sits a single base away. The library was built by means of RACE. Sequencing relied on a NextSeq 500. During library preparation, unique molecular identifiers were attached to individual cDNA molecules so that TCRs could be counted in a quantitative, reproducible way. From each blood RNA sample, both TCR alpha and TCR beta chains were sequenced. As for the original processing: Samples had a median of 95,638 TCRs, with a range from about 23,224 to 700,000. The Decombinator software suite was used to annotate the V, J and CDR3 of the TCR reads. For the PS versus PT1 abundance plots, all samples were subsampled to the same number of TCRs (28,000). TCRs were defined as expanded if absent before sensitization and observed at least eight times at the 2-week time point. The public reads were reprocessed in TCRdb via fastp at Q25 and MiXCR, keeping in-frame beta chains. Entries are consolidated by CDR3 protein sequence, retaining the most common genes and DNA. For this entry, the V and J calls and clone size follow TCRdb and not the study's own pipeline. This sample has 100,000 or so distinct CDR3 sequences in its table, and less than 45% of those were observed once. The top ten hold about 2.9% of the sample.

The data were taken from a study of human T cells and chemical hapten exposure (dated by TCRdb to the early 2020s). About the study as a whole: For sensitization, 2% DPC in acetone was applied to a roughly 2 cm by roughly 2 cm area of upper inner arm skin. Patch testing was done on the upper back using Finn chambers containing 0.01% DPC, and results were scored after 6 days according to International Contact Dermatitis Research Group standards. Blood samples were taken from patients before sensitization (week 0) and then at 2, 6 and about 24 weeks after DPC sensitization. Throughout the study period of roughly 24 weeks, patients also received therapeutic DPC doses to the scalp every week. Blood for TCR sequencing was provided by twenty-nine alopecia patients at one to four time points (pre-sensitization, 2, 6 and 24 weeks). Most of the patients in the cohort were female, and the cohort covered alopecia areata with under or over 50% scalp involvement, alopecia totalis and alopecia universalis. The study tracked peripheral blood TCR repertoire changes in vivo during primary and secondary sensitization to the hapten diphenylcyclopropenone (DPC) in alopecia patients. Libraries were pooled for sequencing, and per-sample TCR yields varied mainly because of small differences in library volumes within the pool.

The time point label, read with the paper, signifies: patch test 3, about 24 weeks after DPC sensitization. The sample's treatment or condition, from its label and the paper: therapeutic diphenylcyclopropenone sensitization with weekly scalp DPC. Blood at each patch-test visit was drawn before the patch test was applied. Patients were considered eligible if aged 18 to 70, diagnosed with alopecia and deemed suitable for DPC therapy, and patients were excluded if pregnant. Unfractionated whole blood was collected in Tempus Blood RNA tubes, and total RNA was extracted from that blood. The germline V gene supplies CDR1 SQVTM and CDR2 ANQGSEA. The cysteine opens and the phenylalanine closes a CDR3 of 14 amino acids. Here the CDR3 DNA is all that survives: 42 bases in frame from base 1. From V the trimming removes 5 bases and from J it removes 3 bases, while the gene matches leave 9 bases of the junction unaccounted for.

What the authors observed across the whole study: Repeated subsampling changed both the strength of the expansion versus patch-test correlation and the threshold at which the correlation became significant. Compared with pre-sensitization or healthy control sets, expanded TCRs formed significantly more large CDR3 similarity clusters, which is consistent with antigen-driven responses. Patch test score was positively correlated with the number of PT1 expanded TCRs, with significance at thresholds 8, 16 and 32 but not at 4. No change with DPC sensitization was found in the number of TCRs above 1 in 1000 frequency, and no evidence of global repertoire structure alterations was found. All patients had alopecia, a presumed autoimmune disease, so their immune response might differ from that of healthy individuals.

Specimen: whole blood, collected in connection with sensitization to the hapten diphenylcyclopropenone (DPC). This sequence uses TRBV29-1 and TRBJ1-1, with 7 junctional bases fitting TRBD1. The sequence derives from a man between 40 and 49 years old with alopecia areata. Some clones in this sample may be carry-over from other donors' samples. The CDR3 protein: CSVTRGQRDTEAFF. The nucleotide sequence is TGCAGCGTTACCAGGGGACAGAGAGACACTGAAGCTTTCTTT.